This T cell receptor (beta chain) comes out of a study of cytomegalovirus exposure and HLA in healthy donors. Remarks on this clone: Its antigen is undetermined.

At sampling all donors were nominally healthy, likely with unrecorded immune exposures. Germline V CDR1 and CDR2: SGHKS, YYEKEE (reference sequence). Losses at the gene ends were 1 base for V and 7 bases for J; bases not matched to a gene: 6. The length of the CDR3 is 15 residues. Findings and limits, study-wide: It was assumed in the presence/absence analyses that sequencing depth was roughly uniform across donors. Reports state that TCR beta sequences accurately predicted most subjects' HLA-A and HLA-B alleles. In an earlier analysis, productive rearrangement rates for most beta V segments clustered near 87% or 30%.

60 Vbeta and 13 Jbeta primers were used in PCR. The repertoire was sequenced with immunoSEQ multiplex PCR; TCRdb's copy has only in-frame clones and lacks some. The sample consists of over 150,000 clones, 70% to 90% of them appearing once. The rearrangement joins TRBV5-5 to TRBJ2-7, with 12 bases matching TRBD2. The TCR sequence derives from a woman aged 25 to 39 in good health and CMV-seronegative. The sample was PBMCs. CDR3 loop: CASSLTGLAGLEQYF. In DNA form, the CDR3 reads TGTGCCAGCAGCTTGACGGGACTAGCGGGTTTGGAGCAGTACTTC.